The 9 T cell receptor beta chains given below trace back to one sample, sequenced in a study of PD-L1 blockade in urothelial cancer. Noted time point: peripheral blood 6 weeks after treatment start. The method was immunoSEQ multiplex PCR; TCRdb's version includes in-frame clones alone and lacks a portion of them. The data show about 110,000 clones, around 93% seen once. Sequencing used PBMCs, obtained around atezolizumab (anti-PD-L1) treatment. The receptors stem from a man aged 55 to 69 with urothelial cancer.

The chain recombines TRBV7-2 with TRBJ1-6; the match to TRBD1 covers 10 bases. The CDR3 has 15 amino acids. The V gene end was trimmed by 4 bases and the J gene end by 9 bases; junction bases not matched to a gene: 6. In germline, CDR1 is SGHTA, CDR2 FQGNSA. Here the CDR3 DNA reads TGTGCCAGCAGCTACGGACAGGGGGAGGCTTCACCCCTCCACTTT. The encoded protein is CASSYGQGEASPLHF.

The V and J genes are TRBV5-6 and TRBJ1-3; TRBD1 matches 9 bases. CDR1 and CDR2 from the germline V gene are SGHDT and YYEEEE. Unmatched junction bases numbered 4, after V lost 3 bases and J lost 0 bases. This CDR3 has 16 amino acids. The CDR3 here is CASSWWTGVSGNTIYF. DNA for the CDR3: TGTGCCAGCAGCTGGTGGACAGGGGTCTCTGGAAACACCATATATTTT.

The chain employs TRBV30 and TRBJ2-1, with TRBD2 matching over 7 bases. The CDR3 length is 14 residues. Germline values: CDR1 GTSNPN, CDR2 SVGIG (reference sequence). V gave up 3 bases and J gave up 8 bases; unmatched junction bases: 10. DNA for the CDR3: TGTGCCTGGAGGGAGCGGGGTCATGGGGATGAGCAGTTCTTC. The encoded protein is CAWRERGHGDEQFF.

The gene calls are TRBV18 and TRBJ2-1; 9 bases agree with TRBD2. Germline CDR1 KGHSH, CDR2 LQKENI. Germline trimming cut 3 bases from V and 6 bases from J; bases unmatched to any gene: 9. The CDR3 sequence is 16 residues long. The CDR3 DNA follows: TGTGCCAGCTCACCTAATTCCGGACTAGCGTTCAATGAGCAGTTCTTC. It codes for CASSPNSGLAFNEQFF. Variable domain in full (rest from reference TRBV18 and TRBJ2-1): NAGVMQNPRHLVRRRGQEARLRCSPMKGHSHVYWYRQLPEEGLKFMVYLQKENIIDESGMPKERFSAEFPKEGPSILRIQQVVRGDSAAYFCASSPNSGLAFNEQFFGPGTRLTVL.

The rearrangement links TRBV30 to TRBJ2-2; no firm D call. CDR1 is GTSNPN and CDR2 is SVGIG in the germline V gene (reference sequence). This CDR3 has 15 amino acids. The V gene lost 1 base and the J gene lost 0 bases, with 9 bases spanning the gap. This CDR3 reads CAWSGYSANTGELFF. In DNA form, the CDR3 reads TGTGCCTGGAGTGGATATTCAGCGAACACCGGGGAGCTGTTTTTT.

This clone occurred once. The J gene is TRBJ1-3, the V gene TRBV28; D remains unclear. The CDR3 length is 16 residues. Germline CDR1 MDHEN, CDR2 SYDVKM. Trimming pared 2 bases from V and 1 base from J, leaving 12 bases between. CDR3 region: CASSLIGRRSGNTIYF. The CDR3 DNA reads as TGTGCCAGCAGTTTAATTGGGCGAAGGTCTGGAAACACCATATATTTT.

As to this clone: No conserved phenylalanine or tryptophan is present at the end of the CDR3, so a read error is the likely explanation. The chain recombines TRBV4-3 with TRBJ1-1; D gene uncertain. V was shortened by 0 bases and J by 7 bases, with 9 bases between the two germline ends. Per the germline V gene, CDR1 is LGHNA and CDR2 is YSLEER. The CDR3 loop spans 13 amino acids. As DNA, the CDR3 is TGCGCCAGCAGCCAAGATCGAGGGTTTGAAGCTTTCCTT. Protein product: CASSQDRGFEAFL.

The rearrangement links TRBV7-8 to TRBJ2-1; maybe TRBD2 (6 bases). V was pared by 0 bases and J by 2 bases, with 14 bases between. Per the germline V gene, CDR1 is SGHVS and CDR2 is FQNEAQ. The CDR3 sequence is 17 residues long. The CDR3 region is CASSLAPPGAPYNEQFF. CDR3 in DNA: TGTGCCAGCAGCTTAGCGCCCCCGGGAGCACCCTACAATGAGCAGTTCTTC.

This clone was detected only once. V gene TRBV9 combines with J gene TRBJ2-2; 8 bases line up with TRBD1. This CDR3 contains 13 residues. Germline-derived CDR1 and CDR2 are SGDLS and YYNGEE. V lost 5 bases and J lost 7; bases outside the gene matches: 4. In DNA, the CDR3 is TGTGCCAGCAGGACAGGGGAGGTCGGGGAGCTGTTTTTT. This encodes CASRTGEVGELFF. The whole variable domain, remainder taken from reference TRBV9 and TRBJ2-2, is DSGVTQTPKHLITATGQRVTLRCSPRSGDLSVYWYQQSLDQGLQFLIQYYNGEERAKGNILERFSAQQFPDLHSELNLSSLELGDSALYFCASRTGEVGELFFGEGSRLTVL.